A single T cell receptor beta chain is shown here with its context. The sample is drawn from a study of T cell changes during pregnancy in multiple sclerosis. Germline lookup yields CDR1 SGHAT and CDR2 FQDESV (reference sequence). The CDR3 consists of 13 residues. Deletions cut 0 bases from V and 7 bases from J, with 10 bases between. Here immunoSEQ multiplex PCR was the method, and the copy in TCRdb shows in-frame clones only, minus some. Of 90,000 or so clones in the sample, about 90% were seen once. This material consisted of PBMCs, taken in the first trimester of pregnancy. The rearrangement uses TRBV11-1 and TRBJ2-7; tentative D call: TRBD2 (5 bases). This TCR was sampled from a female donor in good health, serving as a control in a pregnancy study. Some clones in this sample may be carry-over from other donors' samples. As DNA, the CDR3 is TGTGCCAGCAGCTTAGCGATCTGGACTGAGCAGTACTTC. It translates to CASSLAIWTEQYF.